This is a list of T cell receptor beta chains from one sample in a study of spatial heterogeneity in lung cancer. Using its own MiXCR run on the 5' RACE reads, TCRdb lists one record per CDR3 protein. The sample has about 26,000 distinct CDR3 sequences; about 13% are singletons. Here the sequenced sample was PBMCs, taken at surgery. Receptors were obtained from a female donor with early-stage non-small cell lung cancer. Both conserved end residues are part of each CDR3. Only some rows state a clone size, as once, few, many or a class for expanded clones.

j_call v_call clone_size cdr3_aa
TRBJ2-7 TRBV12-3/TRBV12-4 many CASSSRAYEQYF
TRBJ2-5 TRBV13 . CASSVGGDLKETQYF
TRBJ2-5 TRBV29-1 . CSVVWTSGRRGETQYF
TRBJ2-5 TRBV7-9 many CASSSGQALTQYF
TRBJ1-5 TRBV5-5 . CASSVGGYSNQPQHF
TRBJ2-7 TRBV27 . CASSLFQGPKEQYF
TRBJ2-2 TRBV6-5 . CASSPGQENTGELFF
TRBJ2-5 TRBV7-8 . CASSLPVAGGPETQYF
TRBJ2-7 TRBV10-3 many CARGQNIHEQYF
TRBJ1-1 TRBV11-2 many CASSGTGGRAAFF